The rows below give T cell receptor beta chains drawn from one sample of a study of T cell responses to AZD1222 COVID-19 vaccine. TCRdb's copy holds only in-frame clones and misses some; the assay was immunoSEQ multiplex PCR. Counted here are more than 85,000 clones, roughly nine tenths occurring once; the ten biggest clones make up around 1.6%. Material: peripheral blood, obtained on day 0 of AZD1222 vaccination. The receptors originated from an adult in good health. Both conserved end residues are part of each CDR3.

j_call v_call cdr3_aa
TRBJ2-2 TRBV7-6 CASSDRTSSFGELFF
TRBJ2-3 TRBV5-6 CASSMDNTQYF
TRBJ2-7 TRBV5-1 CASSLGEIYEQYF
TRBJ1-2 TRBV29-1 CSVNTGNRGYTF
TRBJ2-7 TRBV3-1/TRBV3-2 CASSQGGKGYEQYF
TRBJ1-4 TRBV19 CASSRGKTNEKLFF
TRBJ2-7 TRBV7-9 CASSLPRQGLDEQYF
TRBJ2-7 TRBV18 CASSGGTGSAEQYF
TRBJ1-1 TRBV9 CASSRGGTEAFF
TRBJ2-7 TRBV6-5 CASTRQGVGSYEQYF
TRBJ1-1 TRBV19 CASSMNWNTEAFF
TRBJ2-6 TRBV3-1/TRBV3-2 CASSPSHAIRANVLTF
TRBJ2-1 TRBV6-5 CASSLGLAYSYNEQFF
TRBJ2-3 TRBV6-4 CASSVMADAGDTQYF
TRBJ2-3 TRBV7-9 CASSLAGVTDTQYF
TRBJ2-1 TRBV5-5 CASSWLRQASSYNEQFF
TRBJ2-1 TRBV20-1 CSASDSGGPGEQFF
TRBJ2-1 TRBV7-2 CASTSSSGALYEQFF
TRBJ2-4 TRBV5-1 CASSLGDSRFF
TRBJ1-3 TRBV2 CASSPTAGGRNTIYF
TRBJ1-6 TRBV5-6 CASSGSSYNSPLHF
TRBJ1-6 TRBV6-5 CASSYGQNNSPLHF